The T cell receptor (beta chain) under discussion was sequenced for a study of blood T cell repertoires in COVID-19. Profiling relied on immunoSEQ multiplex PCR, and the TCRdb table lists in-frame clones only, not all of them. The sample has 100,000 to 150,000 clones, approximately 85% seen once; the top ten hold around 3.3%. This CDR3 spans 15 amino acids. Trimming cost V 4 bases and J 0 bases, with 10 bases left between them. Germline CDR1 is MNHNS and CDR2 is SASEGT. In this sample, this clone turned up once. This sequence joins TRBV6-1 and TRBJ1-5; no firm D call. The sequenced material came from peripheral blood. This TCR was sampled from a woman of 80 years or more with COVID-19, enrolled during active disease. The CDR3 nucleotides are TGTGCCAGCAGTGGAATAGATCGTAGCAATCAGCCCCAGCATTTT. It specifies CASSGIDRSNQPQHF.